This note documents a single T cell receptor beta chain sequence. This clonotype has only a few counts. No cognate antigen has been identified for it. No quality values exist for individual bases; no much larger clone is one base distant. The donors were under 40 Caucasian individuals from Russia, aged roughly 6 to 90 years, who were systemically healthy. Each donor gave about 9.7 milliliters of peripheral blood, drawn into EDTA-treated Vacutainer tubes. Ficoll-Paque density-gradient centrifugation was used to isolate PBMCs, with at least 6.5 million per sample. Trizol reagent was used to extract total RNA from PBMCs, with at least 5 micrograms per sample. For every donor, an aliquot of PBMCs went through flow cytometry to measure the percentages of naive CD45RAhigh/CD27high T cells. This entry belongs to a study of blood T cells in healthy people across ages (dated by TCRdb to the mid-2010s). With regard to the full study: In model experiments, template switching captured roughly one uniquely barcoded TCR beta cDNA molecule for every two T cells. The study analyzed two additional independent replicas of 1 million unique cDNA reads from the same blood draw for two donors, one aged 18 to 29 and one aged 80 or older. Age-related changes in TCR beta repertoire diversity were measured in the study by deep sequencing normalized with unique cDNA molecular identifiers. To avoid experimental bias, donors of different ages were distributed randomly across sequencing lanes. The donors were split into four age groups: young (average around 16 years), middle-aged (over 35), aged (more than 60) and long-lived (roughly 88).

Library construction relied on 5' RACE. Sequenced on an Illumina HiSeq 2500. The second PCR ran for about 6 to 11 cycles and used a J-beta primer mix along with a sample-barcoded 5' primer. A unique molecular identifier was introduced onto each TCR beta cDNA molecule by a template-switch 5' adaptor carrying 12 random nucleotides. Each sample yielded at least 3 million CDR3-containing paired-end reads. All of the RNA was converted into first-strand cDNA using the Mint cDNA synthesis kit, with a TRBC-specific oligonucleotide serving as the primer. Following uracil-DNA glycosylase treatment, a first 18-cycle PCR with universal primers M1SS and BC2_uni_R was performed on all cDNA. As for the original processing: For normalization, 1 million high-quality reads were randomly selected from each sample, with every read carrying a distinct molecular identifier. Instead of being binned into consensus sequences, reads that shared molecular identifiers were thrown out. CDR3 identification, clonotype clustering and error correction used MiTCR with a Q25 quality threshold and the strictest error-elimination algorithm. A nonparametric unseen species model using Euler transformation provided a lower-bound estimate of total TCR beta diversity. TCRdb applied fastp at Q25 and MiXCR to the public reads, then kept only in-frame beta chains. Under each unique CDR3 protein, matching rows form one entry showing the most common genes and DNA. TCRdb assigned the V and J calls; the authors' analysis was not used. For this sample the table gives roughly 1,500,000 distinct CDR3 sequences, of which roughly a third were detected only once. 11% of the sample belongs to the ten largest clones.

Via the germline V gene (reference sequence), CDR1 is LGHDT and CDR2 YNNKEL. Reading from cysteine to phenylalanine, the CDR3 counts 13 amino acids. Only the CDR3 DNA is retained, 39 bases long and in frame from the first base. The V end gives up 8 bases and the J end 3 bases, leaving 1 base in the junction not matched to a gene. Overall results and qualifications from the work: Compared with the aged group, the long-lived group had more naive CD4+ T cells, fewer expanded clones and increased TCR diversity, a pattern suggesting age selection. Because profiling used bulk unsorted PBMCs, naive and antigen-experienced compartments could not be compared conclusively. There was a strong correlation between observed TCR beta diversity and the percentage of naive T cells measured by flow cytometry. Observed TCR beta diversity per million T cells fell roughly linearly with age, and a significant reduction was already apparent by age approximately 40. Estimates of total diversity from one million sequenced T cells were regarded as lower bounds and underestimates. Donor CMV infection status was unknown, potentially confounding age-related changes in expanded clonotypes.

Recombination connected TRBV3-1 to TRBJ2-7, with 13 bases aligning to TRBD2. This clonotype was obtained from a woman in her 30s in good health. Sequenced sample: blood. The nucleotide sequence reads as follows: TGTGCCAGCGGGACTAGCGGGAACTACGAGCAGTACTTC. It is translated as CASGTSGNYEQYF.